This TCR beta chain was observed in a study of OX40 agonist ivuxolimab in advanced cancers. On the study more broadly: Patients were given ivuxolimab, an antibody that agonizes OX40 (CD134). Prior anti-PD-1, anti-PD-L1 or anti-CTLA-4 therapy did not bar entry, and roughly 40% had some. The study's findings and limits: Doses of 0.1 to 3.0 mg/kg were accompanied by clonal expansion of CD4+ and CD8+ blood T cells by week 6. The average count of expanded clones was higher among CD8+ T cells than among CD4+.

Profiled with immunoSEQ multiplex PCR; TCRdb holds only in-frame clones, not every one. In the table there are under 100,000 clones, approximately 80% of which are singletons. Germline V gives CDR1 MGHRA, CDR2 YSYEKL. The CDR3 runs 17 residues. J lost 6 bases, V lost 0 bases, and 9 bases had no gene match. In the case of this clone: Antigen: not known.

The sequence derives from an adult with an advanced solid tumor such as melanoma, head and neck, liver or kidney cancer. The V and J genes are TRBV4-1 and TRBJ1-4, with 8 bases aligning to TRBD1. The sample consisted of CD4+ or CD8+ T cells sorted from blood, taken in a trial of the OX40 agonist ivuxolimab. The CDR3 nucleotides read TGCGCCAGCAGCCAAGATAAATGGGGACAGGTCGATGAAAAACTGTTTTTT. This encodes CASSQDKWGQVDEKLFF.